The subject of this entry is one T cell receptor (beta chain). The antigen it binds to is not known. Base qualities are not recorded, but no much larger clone differs from it by a single base. The germline V gene yields SQVTM for CDR1 and ANQGSEA for CDR2. From cysteine to phenylalanine, the CDR3 is 9 amino acids long. Only CDR3 DNA is held: 27 bases, read in frame from base 1. Germline trimming amounts to 6 bases on V and 15 bases on J, with 5 as the count of junction bases outside the gene matches. Each donor gave one peripheral blood draw, roughly 110 mL on average, collected into heparinised tubes. Using a panel that included CD45RO, CCR7, CD25, CD127, CD95 and CD27, naive, central memory, regulatory and stem cell-like memory CD4+ T cells were sorted on a BD FACSAria II. All sorted populations exceeded 98% purity. PBMCs were separated immediately by Lymphoprep density gradient centrifugation and were stained directly, without being cultured. So that batch effects would be minimized, each experiment stained and sorted samples in pairs, pairing one healthy donor with one patient.

The sample is drawn from a study of beta chain features in type 1 diabetes (dated by TCRdb to the late 2010s). For the study in its entirety: Mean age, gender distribution, total cell number and subset yield were not different between patients and healthy donors. A total of approximately 100 million sorted cells were examined across all samples, and the number of cells per subset was strongly correlated with RNA yield. The study compared the TCRB repertoires of sorted circulating CD4+ T cell subsets in recently diagnosed type 1 diabetes patients with those in matched healthy donors. Regulatory and stem cell-like memory subsets were isolated from only 8 patients and about eight healthy donors, whereas naive and central memory subsets came from all 30 or so donors. Overall study outcomes, separate from this receptor: A moderate but significant shortening of TCRB CDR3 length was observed in type 1 diabetes patients in all four CD4+ subsets. Fewer insertions and more nucleotide deletions at VDJ recombination sites were observed in patients with type 1 diabetes, implying thymic rearrangement abnormalities. Sequencing cDNA rather than genomic DNA could over-represent highly expressing activated cells, although activation and CD3 levels did not differ between groups. Naive, central memory and regulatory TCRB repertoires appeared to be more alike among patients than among healthy donors. PCR might favor shorter templates, but patient and control samples were amplified and corrected together, so any skew would affect both groups equally. HLA sub-analyses involved small numbers of individuals, so any influence of HLA type on TCRB rearrangement remained unresolved.

The entire isolated RNA was reverse transcribed using the High Capacity cDNA Reverse Transcription Kit, and thus expressed TCRB transcripts were sequenced. Deep immunoSEQ sequencing was performed on naive, central memory and regulatory T cell samples, with an average of around 3.5 million total reads per sample. Sorted cells were lysed in RLT buffer, and RNA was extracted using DNase-treated RNeasy Micro or Mini kits according to cell number. Each cell subset was processed on its own to prevent cross-contamination, while patient and healthy donor samples were processed together. TCRB sequences were amplified from cDNA with the immunoSEQ multiplex PCR, producing 87-bp fragments spanning the CDR3 region. The amplicons were sequenced using the Illumina HiSeq platform. In the paper's pipeline: Synthetic template baselines were used to correct PCR bias computationally, reads within Hamming distance 2 were collapsed together, and singletons that could not be merged were discarded. Reads were aligned against IMGT so that V, D and J genes, CDR3 length and insertions or deletions at six rearrangement sites could be assigned. Clonotype counts were normalized to sorted cell number within each subset before computing true diversity and Gini coefficients with the tcR R package. The overlap coefficient, calculated on TCRB nucleotide sequences, was used to measure repertoire sharing. Out-of-frame TCRB sequences from naive cells were analyzed as a proxy for the pre-selection repertoire. Held by TCRdb, this immuneACCESS table contains in-frame sequences only and omits some clones. Under half of the omission traces to an unresolved V gene where checked; the cause of the rest is unknown. V, J and clone size were drawn from that table, and D and trimming were deduced from the DNA. The sample table holds a few hundred thousand clones, of which roughly 21% were seen once. The top ten clones comprise more than 0.025% of the sample.

The V and J segments used are TRBV29-1 and TRBJ2-1, with 7 middle bases fitting TRBD2. This sequence was found in a woman in her forties with type 1 diabetes. Sequenced material: naive CD4+ T cells from blood. Read against the paper, the sample's cell subset or site label means: true naive CD4+ T cells. CDR3 sequence: CSVSGNLFF. Read as DNA, the sequence is TGCAGCGTGAGCGGGAACCTGTTCTTC.